Below are 25 T cell receptor beta chains sequenced from a single sample in a study of cytomegalovirus exposure and HLA in healthy donors. PCR was performed using 60 Vbeta and 13 Jbeta primers. Sequencing used immunoSEQ multiplex PCR; TCRdb keeps in-frame clones, though not all of them. Of about 210,000 clones listed, approximately 77% were seen once; the top ten hold around 3.6%. The source material was PBMCs. All receptors come from a man aged 40-50 years in good health and CMV-seropositive.

The chain is built from TRBV7-9 and TRBJ1-1, with D perhaps TRBD1 (6 bases). Trimming cost V 5 bases and J 6 bases, with 13 bases left between them. The CDR3 runs 13 residues. The germline CDR1 and CDR2 sequences are SEHNR and FQNEAQ (reference sequence). The CDR3 DNA follows: TGTGCCAGCAGCCCACCAGGGGTGGCTGAAGCTTTCTTT. It is translated as CASSPPGVAEAFF.

This clone was counted between two and nine times. CDR3 DNA: TGTGCCAGCAGCCATGTCGAGGGCAGCATTCAGTACTTC. Translating gives CASSHVEGSIQYF. V and J are TRBV5-6 and TRBJ2-4; tentative D call: TRBD2 (5 bases). This CDR3 region has 13 residues. V lost 4 bases and J 9 bases, leaving 14 bases between the germline ends. The germline V gene encodes CDR1 SGHDT and CDR2 YYEEEE. Full variable domain (rest looked up from reference TRBV5-6 and TRBJ2-4): DAGVTQSPTHLIKTRGQQVTLRCSPKSGHDTVSWYQQALGQGPQFIFQYYEEEERQRGNFPDRFSGHQFPNYSSELNVNALLLGDSALYLCASSHVEGSIQYFGAGTRLSVL.

The rearrangement links TRBV27 to TRBJ1-3, with unresolved D. The V end lost 4 bases, the J end lost 0 bases, and 13 bases lay between the germline ends. This CDR3 is 16 amino acids long. The V gene's germline CDR1 is MNHEY and CDR2 SMNVEV (reference sequence). As DNA, the CDR3 is TGTGCCAGCAGTTCATCCGACCGACTCTCTGGAAACACCATATATTTT. Protein: CASSSSDRLSGNTIYF.

The chain's CDR3 is CATSRHMEQGPGTIYF. The CDR3 DNA reads TGTGCCACCAGCAGACACATGGAACAGGGACCGGGCACCATATATTTT. The chain uses TRBV15 and TRBJ1-3; the D gene is possibly TRBD1 (6 bases). Trimming removed 2 bases from V and 9 bases from J, with 20 bases in between. This CDR3 has 16 amino acids. The V gene's germline CDR1 is LNHNV and CDR2 YYDKDF (reference sequence).

This clone has only a few counts. The chain has TRBV5-1 and TRBJ2-3, with 10 bases lining up with TRBD2. CDR1 is SGHRS and CDR2 is YFSETQ in the germline V gene. The length of the CDR3 is 16 residues. The ends lost 0 bases at V and 3 bases at J; junction bases unmatched: 4. Here the CDR3 DNA reads TGCGCCAGCAGCTTGGAGGCTAGCGGGAGTACAGATACGCAGTATTTT. Translated, it gives CASSLEASGSTDTQYF.

The chain has TRBV5-1 and TRBJ2-7; D gene unclear. Deletions cut 0 bases from V and 2 bases from J, with 6 bases between. The CDR3 runs to 13 residues. Germline CDR1 and CDR2: SGHRS and YFSETQ. The CDR3 spells CASSLGSPYEQYF. CDR3 nucleotide sequence: TGCGCCAGCAGCTTGGGCAGTCCCTACGAGCAGTACTTC. The full variable domain, with the rest looked up from reference TRBV5-1 and TRBJ2-7, is KAGVTQTPRYLIKTRGQQVTLSCSPISGHRSVSWYQQTPGQGLQFLFEYFSETQRNKGNFPGRFSGRQFSNSRSEMNVSTLELGDSALYLCASSLGSPYEQYFGPGTRLTVT.

The chain links TRBV4-1 to TRBJ1-2; TRBD1 agrees at 8 bases. V gave up 0 bases and J gave up 0 bases; unmatched junction bases: 12. CDR3 size: 19 residues. Germline CDR1 is MGHRA and CDR2 is YSYEKL. Written as DNA, the CDR3 is TGCGCCAGCAGCCAAGATCGGACAGGGAGAGTCGGTGCTAACTATGGCTACACCTTC. It encodes CASSQDRTGRVGANYGYTF.

V usage is TRBV6-5 and J usage is TRBJ2-2; D might be TRBD1 (6 bases). CDR1 MNHEY and CDR2 SVGAGI come from the germline V gene. Between the trimmed V and J ends, which lost 5 bases and 3 bases, there was a span of 13 bases. The CDR3 runs 15 residues. For the CDR3, the DNA is TGTGCCAGCAGTCCCCACAGGGAGTACACCGGGGAGCTGTTTTTT. Protein product: CASSPHREYTGELFF.

J is TRBJ2-1 and V is TRBV13; TRBD2 agrees at 12 bases. The CDR3 totals 18 residues. V gave up 5 bases and J gave up 3 bases; unmatched junction bases: 11. Looked up from germline, CDR1 is PRHDT and CDR2 is FYEKMQ (reference sequence). The chain's CDR3 is CASSTRTSGTVYYNEQFF. CDR3 sequence (DNA): TGTGCCAGCAGCACCCGGACTAGCGGGACCGTCTACTACAATGAGCAGTTCTTC.

V gene TRBV4-1 combines with J gene TRBJ2-7, with D tentatively TRBD1 (6 bases). The CDR3 has 14 amino acids. Trimming left V 4 bases short and J 3 bases short, with 13 bases between. The germline V gene has CDR1 MGHRA and CDR2 YSYEKL. The DNA for the CDR3 is TGCGCCAGCAGCCTAGGCGTAGGGGGCTACGAGCAGTACTTC. Its protein product is CASSLGVGGYEQYF.

V and J are TRBV7-2 and TRBJ2-7, with TRBD2 matching over 9 bases. Germline V CDR1 and CDR2: SGHTA, FQGNSA. This CDR3 is 15 amino acids long. Unmatched junction bases numbered 10, after V lost 5 bases and J lost 5 bases. CDR3: CASSETSGGYDEQYF. CDR3 coding DNA: TGTGCCAGCAGCGAGACTAGCGGAGGTTACGACGAGCAGTACTTC.

The CDR3 DNA sequence: TGTGCCAGTAGTACTACCAGGGGGCAGGGTTGGACAGATACGCAGTATTTT. Encoded protein: CASSTTRGQGWTDTQYF. The V call is TRBV19, the J call TRBJ2-3, with 8 bases lining up with TRBD1. After removal of 4 bases from V and 3 bases from J, the junction contained 12 bases not matched to a gene. There are 17 residues in the CDR3. Per the germline V gene, CDR1 is LNHDA and CDR2 is SQIVND (reference sequence). Using reference TRBV19 and TRBJ2-3 for the parts outside the CDR3, the full variable domain is DGGITQSPKYLFRKEGQNVTLSCEQNLNHDAMYWYRQDPGQGLRLIYYSQIVNDFQKGDIAEGYSVSREKKESFPLTVTSAQKNPTAFYLCASSTTRGQGWTDTQYFGPGTRLTVL.

The V call is TRBV6-1, the J call TRBJ1-2; D gene uncertain. Germline CDR1 and CDR2: MNHNS and SASEGT. The ends were cut back, 5 bases at V and 2 bases at J, with 9 bases in the middle. This CDR3 contains 13 residues. The chain's CDR3 is CASSSPVNYGYTF. DNA of the CDR3: TGTGCCAGCAGTTCCCCCGTAAACTATGGCTACACCTTC.

The V gene is TRBV2, the J gene TRBJ2-5; unclear D gene. This CDR3 spans 11 amino acids. With 6 bases removed from V and 4 bases from J, the gap between germline ends came to 6 bases. CDR1 and CDR2 from the germline V gene are SNHLY and FYNNEI. The CDR3: CASRELETQYF. CDR3 DNA sequence: TGTGCCAGCAGGGAGTTAGAGACCCAGTACTTC.

The chain recombines TRBV6-6 with TRBJ2-7, with TRBD1 as a possible D gene (5 bases). V lost 0 bases and J lost 0, with 9 bases in between. This CDR3 has 15 amino acids. CDR1 and CDR2 (germline): MNHNY, SVGAGI (reference sequence). The CDR3 nucleotides read TGTGCCAGCAGTTACTCGCCGGACAACTCCTACGAGCAGTACTTC. Translating gives CASSYSPDNSYEQYF.

This clone was counted only a few times. The chain employs TRBV4-1 and TRBJ2-3; no firm D call. CDR1 MGHRA and CDR2 YSYEKL come from the germline V gene. The CDR3 consists of 16 residues. The V end was cut by 0 bases, the J end by 0 bases, with 10 bases between. CDR3 in DNA: TGCGCCAGCAGCCAAGATCCGGTCGCTAGCACAGATACGCAGTATTTT. Translated, it gives CASSQDPVASTDTQYF.

This CDR3 is CASSLAQGFEETQYF. CDR3 DNA sequence: TGTGCCAGCAGCTTGGCTCAGGGCTTCGAAGAGACCCAGTACTTC. The rearrangement uses TRBV5-6 and TRBJ2-5, with a tentative D call TRBD1 (5 bases). The V end was cut by 0 bases, the J end by 3 bases, with 12 bases between. This CDR3 spans 15 amino acids. Germline lookup yields CDR1 SGHDT and CDR2 YYEEEE.

The rearrangement links TRBV7-9 to TRBJ1-1; D call uncertain. The germline V gene has CDR1 SEHNR and CDR2 FQNEAQ (reference sequence). CDR3 size: 15 residues. V was cut by 1 base and J by 0 bases, with 9 bases left in between. The CDR3 loop reads CASSLVEVMNTEAFF. The CDR3 DNA is TGTGCCAGCAGCTTAGTTGAGGTCATGAACACTGAAGCTTTCTTT.

This clone was observed a handful of times. The V gene is TRBV19, the J gene TRBJ1-4; D might be TRBD1 (6 bases). Trimming pared 3 bases from V and 8 bases from J, leaving 13 bases between. The CDR3 extends over 14 amino acids. From germline, CDR1 is LNHDA and CDR2 SQIVND (reference sequence). The CDR3 reads CASSMGLGAEKLFF. CDR3 sequence (DNA): TGTGCCAGTAGTATGGGCCTGGGGGCAGAAAAACTGTTTTTT.

As DNA, the CDR3 is TGTGCCAGCAGCCTAGGGACAGTTAGCAATCAGCCCCAGCATTTT. Residues: CASSLGTVSNQPQHF. The genes are TRBV7-9 and TRBJ1-5; TRBD1 agrees at 7 bases. Germline lookup yields CDR1 SEHNR and CDR2 FQNEAQ (reference sequence). There are 15 residues in the CDR3. V dropped 5 bases and J dropped 0; count of bases not matched to a gene: 4.

The chain joins TRBV5-6 to TRBJ1-1; D ambiguous. Deletions cut 1 base from V and 0 bases from J, with 16 bases between. There are 17 residues in the CDR3. Germline V gives CDR1 SGHDT, CDR2 YYEEEE. The CDR3 DNA reads as TGTGCCAGCAGCTTGTTGGATACAGCCCCAATGAACACTGAAGCTTTCTTT. Its translation: CASSLLDTAPMNTEAFF.

The V gene is TRBV2, the J gene TRBJ2-2, with TRBD1 matching 11 bases. With V trimmed by 5 bases and J by 6 bases, 11 bases remained unmatched. The CDR3 runs to 17 residues. The germline V gene has CDR1 SNHLY and CDR2 FYNNEI. The CDR3 spells CASSCRDRGGLAGELFF. The CDR3 bases are TGTGCCAGCAGTTGCCGGGACAGGGGGGGCCTCGCCGGGGAGCTGTTTTTT.

This clone is a singleton in its sample. The V call is TRBV5-4, the J call TRBJ2-7; D may be TRBD2 (6 bases). Germline V gene data show CDR1 as SGHNT and CDR2 as YYREEE (reference sequence). The V gene lost 4 bases and the J gene lost 0 bases, with 14 bases spanning the gap. This CDR3 region has 15 residues. The CDR3 is CASSPGTSSSYEQYF. The CDR3 region has the DNA TGTGCCAGCAGCCCAGGGACTTCCAGCTCCTACGAGCAGTACTTC.

The chain employs TRBV12-2 and TRBJ2-3; the table's TRBD1 call for D was not verified on the DNA. TRBV12-2 is an annotated pseudogene. There are 21 residues in the CDR3. The CDR3 protein is CASRLVLNRGHRVPLTDTQYF. In DNA form, the CDR3 reads TGTGCAAGTCGCTTAGTATTGAATAGGGGCCATAGGGTCCCACTCACAGATACGCAGTATTTT.

In this sample, this clone turned up a few times. V is TRBV6-5 and J is TRBJ2-7; 7 bases map to TRBD2. With V trimmed by 5 bases and J by 6 bases, 10 bases remained unmatched. Germline V lookup: CDR1 MNHEY, CDR2 SVGAGI. The CDR3 totals 14 residues. This CDR3 reads CASSENWGGSEQYF. The CDR3 nucleotides are TGTGCCAGCAGTGAAAATTGGGGGGGAAGCGAGCAGTACTTC.